What follows is one T cell receptor (beta chain) and its context. Using immunoSEQ multiplex PCR, the repertoire was profiled, and TCRdb retains in-frame clones only, with some absent. The sample carries about 80,000 clones, 91% recorded once. This specimen belongs to a study of brain T cells in children with intractable seizures. Germline assignment: CDR1 GTSNPN and CDR2 SVGIG (reference sequence). J lost 2 bases, V lost 5 bases, and 6 bases had no gene match. The CDR3 is 14 amino acids. The V call is TRBV30, the J call TRBJ2-7; 10 bases match TRBD1. The source is a girl aged 2 to 9 with Rasmussen encephalitis and intractable seizures. The input for sequencing was peripheral blood, taken at surgery. CDR3 amino acids: CAWVTGQGTYEQYF. The DNA for the CDR3 is TGTGCCTGGGTGACGGGACAGGGGACCTACGAGCAGTACTTC.